Sequencing of this TCR beta chain was carried out in a study of spatial heterogeneity in lung cancer. Study findings and constraints: Compared with follow-up, resection was when ubiquitous expanded tumor TCRs appeared in blood more.

Time point indicated: sample taken at primary tumor resection. The donors comprised about 69 untreated early-stage non-small cell lung cancer patients. TCRdb ran MiXCR on the 5' RACE reads and lists one entry per CDR3 protein. The sample holds around 87,000 distinct CDR3 sequences, 9.5% to 15% seen once. Concerning this clonotype: Its cognate antigen is unknown.

CDR3 length equals 14 residues. The junction had 6 bases not matched to a gene; V was cut back by 4 bases and J by 3 bases. The germline CDR1 and CDR2 sequences are SGHTA and FQGNSA. The receptor comes from a male donor with early-stage non-small cell lung cancer. The starting material was PBMCs, obtained at surgery. The chain uses TRBV7-2 and TRBJ2-7, with 7 bases matching TRBD1. Here the CDR3 reads CASSSRQGIYEQYF. CDR3 in DNA: TGTGCCAGCAGCTCTAGACAGGGAATCTACGAGCAGTACTTC. Together with reference TRBV7-2 and TRBJ2-7, the CDR3 gives the full variable domain: GAGVSQSPSNKVTEKGKDVELRCDPISGHTALYWYRQSLGQGLEFLIYFQGNSAPDKSGLPSDRFSAERTGGSVSTLTIQRTQQEDSAVYLCASSSRQGIYEQYFGPGTRLTVT.